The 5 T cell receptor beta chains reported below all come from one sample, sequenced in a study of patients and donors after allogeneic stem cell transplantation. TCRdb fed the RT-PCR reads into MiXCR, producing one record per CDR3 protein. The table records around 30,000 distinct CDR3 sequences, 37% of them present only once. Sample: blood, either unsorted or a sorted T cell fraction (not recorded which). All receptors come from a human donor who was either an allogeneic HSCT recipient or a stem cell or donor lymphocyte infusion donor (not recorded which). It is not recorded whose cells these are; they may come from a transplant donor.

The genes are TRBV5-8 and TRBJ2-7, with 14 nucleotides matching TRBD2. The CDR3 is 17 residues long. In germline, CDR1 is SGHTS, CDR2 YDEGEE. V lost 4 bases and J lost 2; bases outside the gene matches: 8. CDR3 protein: CASSRGTSGSLAYEQYF. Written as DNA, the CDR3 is TGTGCCAGCAGCCGCGGGACTAGCGGGAGTCTGGCCTACGAGCAGTACTTC.

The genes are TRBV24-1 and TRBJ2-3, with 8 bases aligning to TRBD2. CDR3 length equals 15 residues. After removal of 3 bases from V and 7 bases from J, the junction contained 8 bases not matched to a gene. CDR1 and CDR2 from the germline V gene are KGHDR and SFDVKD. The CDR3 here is CATSDVAGRRNTQYF. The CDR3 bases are TGTGCCACCAGTGATGTAGCGGGGAGGCGGAATACGCAGTATTTT.

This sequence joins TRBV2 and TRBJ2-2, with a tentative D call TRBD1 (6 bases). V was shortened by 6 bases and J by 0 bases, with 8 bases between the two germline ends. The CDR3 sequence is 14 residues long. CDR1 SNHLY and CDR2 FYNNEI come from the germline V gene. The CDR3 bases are TGTGCCAGCAGGAACAGGGCGAACACCGGGGAGCTGTTTTTT. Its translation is CASRNRANTGELFF.

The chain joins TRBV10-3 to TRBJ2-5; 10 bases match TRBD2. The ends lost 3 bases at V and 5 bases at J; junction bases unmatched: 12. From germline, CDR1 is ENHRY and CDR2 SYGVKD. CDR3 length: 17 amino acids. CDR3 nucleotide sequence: TGTGCCATCAGTGACCCCCGCGCTAGCGGGGGTACTGAGACCCAGTACTTC. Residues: CAISDPRASGGTETQYF.

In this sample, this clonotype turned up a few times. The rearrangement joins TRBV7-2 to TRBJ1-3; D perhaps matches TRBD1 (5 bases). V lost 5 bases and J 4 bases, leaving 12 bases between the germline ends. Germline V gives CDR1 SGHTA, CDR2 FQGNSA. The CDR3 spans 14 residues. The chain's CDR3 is CASSASRQGNTIYF. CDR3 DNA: TGTGCCAGCAGCGCAAGTCGACAGGGAAACACCATATATTTT.